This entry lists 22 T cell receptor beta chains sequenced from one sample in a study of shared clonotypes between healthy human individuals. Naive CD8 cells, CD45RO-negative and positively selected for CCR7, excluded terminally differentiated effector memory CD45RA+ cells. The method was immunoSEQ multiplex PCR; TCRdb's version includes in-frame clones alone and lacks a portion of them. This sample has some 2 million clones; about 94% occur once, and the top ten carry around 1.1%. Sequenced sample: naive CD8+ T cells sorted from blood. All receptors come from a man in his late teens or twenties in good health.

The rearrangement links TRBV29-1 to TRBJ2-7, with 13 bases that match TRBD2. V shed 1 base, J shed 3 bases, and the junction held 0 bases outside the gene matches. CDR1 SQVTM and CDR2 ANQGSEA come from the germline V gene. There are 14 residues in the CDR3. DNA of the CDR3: TGCAGCGTTGAAGGGACTAGCGGGGGCTACGAGCAGTACTTC. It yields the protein CSVEGTSGGYEQYF.

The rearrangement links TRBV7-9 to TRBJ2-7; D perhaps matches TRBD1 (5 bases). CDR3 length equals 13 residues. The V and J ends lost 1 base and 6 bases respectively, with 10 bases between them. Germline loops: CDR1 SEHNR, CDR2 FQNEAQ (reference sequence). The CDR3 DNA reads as TGTGCCAGCAGCTTAGTTCAGGGTTCCGAGCAGTACTTC. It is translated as CASSLVQGSEQYF. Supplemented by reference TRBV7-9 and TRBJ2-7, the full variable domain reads DTGVSQNPRHKITKRGQNVTFRCDPISEHNRLYWYRQTLGQGPEFLTYFQNEAQLEKSRLLSDRFSAERPKGSFSTLEIQRTEQGDSAMYLCASSLVQGSEQYFGPGTRLTVT.

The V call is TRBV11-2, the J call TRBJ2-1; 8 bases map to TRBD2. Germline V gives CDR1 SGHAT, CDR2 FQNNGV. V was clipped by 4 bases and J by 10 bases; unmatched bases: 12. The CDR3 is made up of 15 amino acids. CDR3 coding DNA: TGTGCCAGCAGCTGGAGACTAGCGCCCGGCGAGGAGCAGTTCTTC. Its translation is CASSWRLAPGEEQFF.

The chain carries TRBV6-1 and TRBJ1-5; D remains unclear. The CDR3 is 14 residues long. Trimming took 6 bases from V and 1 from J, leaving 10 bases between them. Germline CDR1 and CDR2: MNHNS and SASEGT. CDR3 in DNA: TGTGCCAGCAGAGGTGGAGTCAGCAATCAGCCCCAGCATTTT. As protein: CASRGGVSNQPQHF.

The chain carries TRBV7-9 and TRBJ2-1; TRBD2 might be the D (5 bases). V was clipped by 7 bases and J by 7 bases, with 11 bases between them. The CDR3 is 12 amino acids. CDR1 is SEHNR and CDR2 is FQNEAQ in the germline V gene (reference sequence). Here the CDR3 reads CASTLLGNEQFF. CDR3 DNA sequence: TGTGCCAGCACCCTACTAGGGAATGAGCAGTTCTTC.

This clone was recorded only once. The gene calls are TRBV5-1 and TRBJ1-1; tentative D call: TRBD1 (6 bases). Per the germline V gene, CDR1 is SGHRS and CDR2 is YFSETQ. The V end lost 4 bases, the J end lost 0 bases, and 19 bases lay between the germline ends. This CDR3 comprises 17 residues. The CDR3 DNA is TGCGCCAGCAGCGACACAACAGGGATAGGATTGAACACTGAAGCTTTCTTT. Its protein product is CASSDTTGIGLNTEAFF.

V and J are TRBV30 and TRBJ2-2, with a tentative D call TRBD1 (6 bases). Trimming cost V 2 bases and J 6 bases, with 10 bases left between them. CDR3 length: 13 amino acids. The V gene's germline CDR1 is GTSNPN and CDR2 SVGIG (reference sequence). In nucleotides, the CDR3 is TGTGCCTGGAGTTTACAGGGAGCCGGGGAGCTGTTTTTT. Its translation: CAWSLQGAGELFF.

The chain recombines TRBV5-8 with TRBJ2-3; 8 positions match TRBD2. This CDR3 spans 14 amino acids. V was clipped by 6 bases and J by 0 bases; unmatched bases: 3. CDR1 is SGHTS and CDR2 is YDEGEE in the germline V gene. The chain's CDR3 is CASMPSGSTDTQYF. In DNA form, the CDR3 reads TGTGCCAGCATGCCTAGCGGGAGCACAGATACGCAGTATTTT.

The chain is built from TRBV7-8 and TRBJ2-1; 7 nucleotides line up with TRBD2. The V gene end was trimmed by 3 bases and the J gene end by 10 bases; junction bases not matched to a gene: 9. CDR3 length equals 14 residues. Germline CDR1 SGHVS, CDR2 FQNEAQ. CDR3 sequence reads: CASSFLLGREEQFF. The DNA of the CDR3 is TGTGCCAGCAGCTTCTTGCTTGGGCGGGAGGAGCAGTTCTTC.

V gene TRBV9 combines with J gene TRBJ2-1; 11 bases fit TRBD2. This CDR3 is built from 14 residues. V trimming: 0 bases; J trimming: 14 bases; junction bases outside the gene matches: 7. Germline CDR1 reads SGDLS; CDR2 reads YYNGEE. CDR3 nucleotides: TGTGCCAGCAGCGTAGAGATAGCGGGAGGGTTGGAGTTCTTC. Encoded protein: CASSVEIAGGLEFF.

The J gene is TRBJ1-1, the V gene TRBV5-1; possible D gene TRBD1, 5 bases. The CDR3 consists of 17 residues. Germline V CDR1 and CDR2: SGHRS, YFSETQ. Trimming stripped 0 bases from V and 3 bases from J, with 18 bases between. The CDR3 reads CASSLAGNRLVDTEAFF. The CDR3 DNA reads TGCGCCAGCAGCTTGGCCGGGAACAGGCTGGTCGACACTGAAGCTTTCTTT.

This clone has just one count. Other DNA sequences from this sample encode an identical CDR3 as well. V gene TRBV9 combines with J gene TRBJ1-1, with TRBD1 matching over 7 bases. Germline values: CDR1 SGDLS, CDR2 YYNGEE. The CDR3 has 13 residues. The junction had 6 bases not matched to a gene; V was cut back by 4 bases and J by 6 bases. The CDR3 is CASSLGGGAEAFF. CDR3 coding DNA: TGTGCCAGCAGCTTAGGGGGCGGGGCTGAAGCTTTCTTT. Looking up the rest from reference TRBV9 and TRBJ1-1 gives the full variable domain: DSGVTQTPKHLITATGQRVTLRCSPRSGDLSVYWYQQSLDQGLQFLIQYYNGEERAKGNILERFSAQQFPDLHSELNLSSLELGDSALYFCASSLGGGAEAFFGQGTRLTVV.

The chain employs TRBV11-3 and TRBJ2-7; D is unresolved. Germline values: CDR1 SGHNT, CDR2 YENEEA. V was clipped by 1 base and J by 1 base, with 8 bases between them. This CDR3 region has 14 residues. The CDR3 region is CASSLVPESYEQYF. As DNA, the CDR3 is TGTGCCAGCAGCTTAGTACCAGAGTCCTACGAGCAGTACTTC.

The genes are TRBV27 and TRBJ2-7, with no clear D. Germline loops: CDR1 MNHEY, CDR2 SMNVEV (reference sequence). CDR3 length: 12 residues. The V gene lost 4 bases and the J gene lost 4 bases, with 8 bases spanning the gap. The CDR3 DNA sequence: TGTGCCAGCAGTTCTAACATTTACGAGCAGTACTTC. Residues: CASSSNIYEQYF.

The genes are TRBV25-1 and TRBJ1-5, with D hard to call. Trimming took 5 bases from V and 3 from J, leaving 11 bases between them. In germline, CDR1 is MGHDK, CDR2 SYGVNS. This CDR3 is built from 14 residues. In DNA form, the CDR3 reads TGTGCCAGCAGTACCGGGGAGATCAATCAGCCCCAGCATTTT. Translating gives CASSTGEINQPQHF. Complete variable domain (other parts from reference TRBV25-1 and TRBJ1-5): EADIYQTPRYLVIGTGKKITLECSQTMGHDKMYWYQQDPGMELHLIHYSYGVNSTEKGDLSSESTVSRIRTEHFPLTLESARPSHTSQYLCASSTGEINQPQHFGDGTRLSIL.

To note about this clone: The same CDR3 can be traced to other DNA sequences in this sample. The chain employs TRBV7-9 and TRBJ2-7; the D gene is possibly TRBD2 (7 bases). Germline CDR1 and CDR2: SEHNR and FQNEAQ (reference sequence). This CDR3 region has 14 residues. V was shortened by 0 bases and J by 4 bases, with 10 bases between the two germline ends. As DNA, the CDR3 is TGTGCCAGCAGCTTAGCGGGGGGGCCGTACGAGCAGTACTTC. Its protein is CASSLAGGPYEQYF.

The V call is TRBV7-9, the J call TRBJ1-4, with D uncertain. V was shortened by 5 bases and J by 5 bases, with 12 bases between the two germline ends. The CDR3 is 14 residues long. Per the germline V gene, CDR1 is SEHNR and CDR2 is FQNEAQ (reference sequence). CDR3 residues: CASSAPAGNEKLFF. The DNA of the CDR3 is TGTGCCAGCAGCGCTCCCGCTGGGAATGAAAAACTGTTTTTT.

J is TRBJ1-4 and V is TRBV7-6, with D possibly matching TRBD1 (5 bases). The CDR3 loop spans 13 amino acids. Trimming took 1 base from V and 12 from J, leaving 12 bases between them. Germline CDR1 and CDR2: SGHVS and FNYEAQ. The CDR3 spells CASSLGGFDELFF. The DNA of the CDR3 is TGTGCCAGCAGCTTAGGGGGGTTCGATGAACTGTTTTTT.

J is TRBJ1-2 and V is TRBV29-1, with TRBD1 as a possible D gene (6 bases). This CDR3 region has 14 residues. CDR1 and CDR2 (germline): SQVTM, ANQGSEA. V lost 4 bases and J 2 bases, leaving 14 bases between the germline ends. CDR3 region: CSVAEGGSNYGYTF. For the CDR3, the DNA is TGCAGCGTTGCAGAGGGGGGATCGAACTATGGCTACACCTTC.

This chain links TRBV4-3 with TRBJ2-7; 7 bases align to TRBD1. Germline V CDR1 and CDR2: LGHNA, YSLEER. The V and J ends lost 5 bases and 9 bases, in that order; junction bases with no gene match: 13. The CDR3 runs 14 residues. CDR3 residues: CASSTGAAGAMQYF. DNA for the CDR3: TGCGCCAGCAGCACAGGGGCCGCTGGGGCTATGCAGTACTTC.

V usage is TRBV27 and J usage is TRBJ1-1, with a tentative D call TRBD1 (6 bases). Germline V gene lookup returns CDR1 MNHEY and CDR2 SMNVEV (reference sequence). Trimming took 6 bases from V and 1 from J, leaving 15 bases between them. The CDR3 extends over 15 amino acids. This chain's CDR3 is CASSLTGHQNTEAFF. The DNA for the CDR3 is TGTGCCAGCAGCCTCACGGGACACCAGAACACTGAAGCTTTCTTT.

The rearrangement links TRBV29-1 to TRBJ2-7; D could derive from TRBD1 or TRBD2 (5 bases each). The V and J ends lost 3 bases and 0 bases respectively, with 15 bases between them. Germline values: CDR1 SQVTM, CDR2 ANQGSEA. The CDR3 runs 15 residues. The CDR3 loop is CSVEIPGPYSYEQYF. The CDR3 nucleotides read TGCAGCGTTGAGATACCGGGACCTTACTCCTACGAGCAGTACTTC.